This T cell receptor (beta chain) was found in a study of blood T cell repertoires in COVID-19. Method: immunoSEQ multiplex PCR; TCRdb's copy keeps in-frame clones and lacks some. Here the sample spans some 170,000 clones, roughly 88% being singletons. Per germline, CDR1 KGHDR and CDR2 SFDVKD. The junction had 11 bases not matched to a gene; V was cut back by 3 bases and J by 6 bases. The length of the CDR3 is 17 residues. This chain uses TRBV24-1 with TRBJ2-2, with 8 bases that match TRBD1. This clonotype was sampled from a woman aged 40 to 55 with COVID-19, enrolled during active disease. The specimen was peripheral blood. This CDR3 is CATSDLTGQGRPGELFF. The CDR3 DNA reads TGTGCCACCAGTGATCTCACCGGACAGGGCCGGCCCGGGGAGCTGTTTTTT.